This T cell receptor (beta chain) appears in the sequencing data of a study of blood T cell repertoires in COVID-19 (TCRdb year 2020). Regarding the study in general: Collaborator samples came from the United States, Italy and Spain and covered acute and convalescent phases of COVID-19. Nearly every sample came with metadata listing a de-identified subject ID, COVID-19 status, age in years and sex. Where available, HLA class I and class II types were taken from metadata supplied by the sample provider and were not determined by assay-based typing. The repertoires were released in a freely available public database meant as a resource for research on the immune response to SARS-CoV-2. The prospective study material was composed of cDNA or gDNA derived from T cells, B-cell-depleted T cells, or PBMCs. The dataset comprised deeply sampled blood TCRbeta repertoires from subjects exposed to, actively infected with, or recovered from COVID-19. Samples came from the ongoing ImmuneRACE study (first 160 participants) plus 1,254 subjects from 6 global collaborators.

TCRbeta CDR3 regions were amplified from genomic DNA by means of the immunoSEQ Assay, a bias-controlled multiplex PCR. In the authors' own workflow: The number of nucleated cells in each sample was estimated by amplification of reference gene primers within the assay. To quantify the absolute abundance of each unique TCRbeta CDR3 rearrangement, sequence reads were collapsed and filtered. For each sample, productive Simpson clonality was calculated as the square root of Simpson's diversity index across productive rearrangements. As stored in TCRdb, this immuneACCESS dataset retains in-frame rearrangements with V and J assigned. A fraction of the clones does not appear; measured against another copy, unresolved V genes explain less than half of the discrepancy, and the remainder lacks a known reason. The V and J calls and clone size come from that table; D and trimming were worked out from the DNA. Counted in this sample were roughly 240,000 clones; about 84% of them appeared once. The top ten constitute approximately 2.1% of the sample.

As regards this clone: Its target antigen remains unknown. There are no base qualities to consult, and no much larger clone falls within one base.

Study-level results and caveats: The amount of clinical and demographic metadata varied by source and participant and was provided uncurated.

Participants in the prospective study were aged roughly 18 to 90 years, lived in approximately 26 United States geographic areas, and enrolled through a virtual design. To assign participants to cohorts, the prospective study relied on clinical history that participants themselves reported in a screening survey and a study questionnaire. For ImmuneRACE Cohort 3, a participant was defined as recovered based on two consecutive negative NP/OP PCR tests, clearance by a healthcare professional, or resolution of symptoms. Mobile phlebotomists in the prospective study collected whole blood, serum and a nasopharyngeal or oropharyngeal swab from every participant. Prospective study participants could optionally give additional blood draws and questionnaires over an approximately 2-month period. Prospective study blood samples were shipped either frozen or at room temperature before DNA extraction. CDR1 is given as LGHDT and CDR2 as YNNKEL, both from the germline V gene (reference sequence). A distance of 19 bases separates the germline ends of V and J, which lose 0 bases and 2 bases respectively. From its cysteine to its phenylalanine, the CDR3 spans 18 amino acids. Only the CDR3 DNA stays, 54 bases, in frame from base 1.

The origin of this receptor is a woman in her fifties or sixties who had recovered from COVID-19. The source material was PBMCs or T cells enriched from blood (not recorded which). In this chain, TRBV3-1 (or the pseudogene TRBV3-2) is recombined with TRBJ2-5, with a weak D call of TRBD2 (6 bases match). CDR3 sequence: CASSQDVWAGPLQETQYF. The nucleotide sequence is TGTGCCAGCAGCCAAGATGTTTGGGCGGGGCCCTTGCAAGAGACCCAGTACTTC.